The clone carrying this T cell receptor beta chain was seen a few times. What it binds is not known. These data come from a study of cytomegalovirus exposure and HLA in healthy donors. It was with 60 Vbeta and 13 Jbeta primers that the PCR ran. Profiling relied on immunoSEQ multiplex PCR, and the TCRdb table lists in-frame clones only, not all of them. Of 150,000 to 200,000 clones listed, about 70% are singletons. Trimming shortened V by 5 bases and J by 5 bases, and 18 bases separated the two germline ends. Germline assignment: CDR1 LGHNT and CDR2 FRNRAP. The CDR3 has 15 amino acids. Study outcomes and limitations: Immune exposure data for these donors was limited to CMV serostatus. When a later analysis compared HLA-associated TCR beta chains with equally common others, the HLA-associated chains turned out to be more clonally expanded and to have lower generation probabilities. A list of more than 150 TCR beta chains associated with cytomegalovirus was given. One later analysis reportedly identified an Asian-associated ancestry cluster that showed fewer N-insertions than the roughly 700-donor mean.

The receptor comes from a woman in her 40s in good health and CMV-seropositive. The sequenced sample consisted of PBMCs. This chain links TRBV12-5 with TRBJ1-1; D may be TRBD1 (5 bases). The CDR3 DNA sequence: TGTGCTAGTGGTCCTTCAGGGCGCGGGGGGACTGAAGCTTTCTTT. The encoded protein is CASGPSGRGGTEAFF.